The entry below describes one TCR beta chain. What it binds is unknown. The PCR had 60 Vbeta and 13 Jbeta primers. Using immunoSEQ multiplex PCR, the repertoire was profiled, and TCRdb retains in-frame clones only, with some absent. The sample lists about 160,000 clones, 76% seen once, with 0.7% to 0.8% in the top ten. This sample was taken from a study of cytomegalovirus exposure and HLA in healthy donors. Whole-study findings and limits: Among the most significant clusters, several appeared linked to common viral pathogens in a later analysis. Immune exposure data for these donors was limited to CMV serostatus.

The source is a female donor in good health and CMV-seronegative. Sequencing was done on a sample of PBMCs.

The CDR3 loop reads CASSGSTSSYEQYF. In DNA form, the CDR3 reads TGTGCCAGCAGTGGATCGACTAGCTCCTACGAGCAGTACTTC. The chain couples TRBV6-5 to TRBJ2-7; possible D gene TRBD2, 6 bases. Trimming took 5 bases from V and 0 from J, leaving 11 bases between them. The CDR3 covers 14 residues. Germline V gives CDR1 MNHEY, CDR2 SVGAGI.